The present TCR beta chain was sequenced within a study of human T cells and chemical hapten exposure. General study findings and limits: Expanded TCRs created a significantly greater count of big CDR3 similarity clusters than controls did.

As concerns this clonotype: Its antigen is undetermined. A read error may explain this, as a much larger clone is one base away.

Stated time point: patch test 1, 2 weeks after DPC sensitization. Treatment denoted: therapeutic diphenylcyclopropenone sensitization with weekly scalp DPC. CDR1 is SGHVS, CDR2 FQNEAQ, per germline. The CDR3 contains 13 residues. Between the trimmed V and J ends, which lost 0 bases and 8 bases, there was a span of 5 bases. MiXCR, run by TCRdb on the RACE reads, gives a single entry per CDR3 protein. The sample contains about 380,000 distinct CDR3 sequences, more than 4.5% of which appear only once. The V and J genes are TRBV7-8 and TRBJ1-6, with D hard to call. This clonotype was obtained from a woman in her forties or fifties with alopecia areata. Some clones in this sample may be carry-over from other donors' samples. Sequenced material: whole blood, taken in connection with sensitization to the hapten diphenylcyclopropenone (DPC). The CDR3 sequence: CASSLALDSPLHF. As DNA, the CDR3 is TGTGCCAGCAGCTTAGCGCTTGATTCACCCCTCCACTTT.